The 5 T cell receptor beta chains reported below all come from one sample, sequenced in a study of cytomegalovirus exposure and HLA in healthy donors. Amplification used 60 Vbeta primers and 13 Jbeta primers. Produced via immunoSEQ multiplex PCR; TCRdb's table is partial and in-frame only. The sample yields 150,000 to 200,000 clones, just under 80% seen once. Material for sequencing was PBMCs. The receptors stem from a man between 18 and 29 years old in good health and CMV-seropositive.

The chain recombines TRBV18 with TRBJ1-4; a weak D match, TRBD1 (5 bases). V gave up 5 bases and J gave up 7 bases, with 14 bases separating them. Germline V CDR1 and CDR2: KGHSH, LQKENI. This CDR3 has 14 amino acids. CDR3 bases: TGTGCCAGCTCAACCGACAGCTATCGTGAAAAACTGTTTTTT. It yields the protein CASSTDSYREKLFF.

In the case of this clone: The CDR3 carries no conserved terminal phenylalanine or tryptophan, so it likely arises from a read error. The chain employs TRBV11-2 and TRBJ1-6; D possibly corresponds to TRBD1 (5 bases). V was cut by 0 bases and J by 7 bases, with 13 bases left in between. This CDR3 contains 16 residues. Germline lookup yields CDR1 SGHAT and CDR2 FQNNGV. CDR3 nucleotides: TGTGCCAGCAGCTTAGAAGCTGCAGGGCCCAATTCACCCCTCCACCTT. Translating it yields CASSLEAAGPNSPLHL.

V and J are TRBV21-1 and TRBJ2-7; the table's D call, TRBD2, was not checked against the DNA. TRBV21-1 is marked as a pseudogene. The CDR3 totals 18 residues. CDR3 in DNA: TGTGCCAGCAGCAAAGGGGAAAGGAGGGGGGGGTCTCCCTACGAGCAGTACTTC. It specifies CASSKGERRGGSPYEQYF.

This clone was found once. The rearrangement joins TRBV15 to TRBJ2-3, with 8 bases fitting TRBD1. The CDR3 contains 14 residues. The ends lost 2 bases at V and 6 bases at J; junction bases unmatched: 4. From germline, CDR1 is LNHNV and CDR2 YYDKDF (reference sequence). The DNA for the CDR3 is TGTGCCACCAGCAGAACACGGACAGGGGATACGCAGTATTTT. Amino acids: CATSRTRTGDTQYF. The entire variable domain, with the rest obtained from reference TRBV15 and TRBJ2-3, is as follows: DAMVIQNPRYQVTQFGKPVTLSCSQTLNHNVMYWYQQKSSQAPKLLFHYYDKDFNNEADTPDNFQSRRPNTSFCFLDIRSPGLGDTAMYLCATSRTRTGDTQYFGPGTRLTVL.

The gene calls are TRBV7-6 and TRBJ2-1; 7 nucleotides match TRBD2. Germline V gives CDR1 SGHVS, CDR2 FNYEAQ. The CDR3 runs to 19 residues. J lost 7 bases, V lost 0 bases, and 18 bases had no gene match. CDR3 DNA sequence: TGTGCCAGCAGCTTAGCGCGAGGGGACTACTTGCATGTGGGGAATGAGCAGTTCTTC. This gives the protein CASSLARGDYLHVGNEQFF. The full variable domain, completed using reference TRBV7-6 and TRBJ2-1, is GAGVSQSPRYKVTKRGQDVALRCDPISGHVSLYWYRQALGQGPEFLTYFNYEAQQDKSGLPNDRFSAERPEGSISTLTIQRTEQRDSAMYRCASSLARGDYLHVGNEQFFGPGTRLTVL.